This T cell receptor beta chain appears in the sequencing data of a study of OX40 agonist ivuxolimab in advanced cancers. Study overall: Ivuxolimab, which is an agonistic anti-OX40 (CD134) antibody, was administered to the patients. Administration of intravenous ivuxolimab to patients occurred every 2 weeks at 0.01 to 10 mg/kg.

The germline V gene has CDR1 MNHNY and CDR2 SVGAGI (reference sequence). The CDR3 totals 14 residues. V lost 1 base and J lost 1, with 7 bases in between. Overall study results and limits: Doses of 0.1 to 3.0 mg/kg were accompanied by clonal expansion of CD4+ and CD8+ blood T cells by week 6.

Regarding this clone: Its antigen is still unknown.

Libraries were prepared by immunoSEQ multiplex PCR; TCRdb keeps only in-frame clonotypes and omits some of them. The sample contains about 72,000 clones, 89% of which appear only once. This sequence joins TRBV6-6 and TRBJ1-1; D is unclear. This receptor was obtained from an adult with an advanced solid tumor such as melanoma, head and neck, liver or kidney cancer. The material sequenced was CD4+ or CD8+ T cells sorted from blood, taken in a trial of the OX40 agonist ivuxolimab. The CDR3 region is CASSYYGENTEAFF. The CDR3 coding sequence is TGTGCCAGCAGTTACTATGGGGAGAACACTGAAGCTTTCTTT.